One sample yielded the 26 T cell receptor beta chains listed below, sequenced in a study of control samples from healthy donors and cancer patients (dated by TCRdb to the early 2020s). Library construction relied on the immunoSEQ multiplex PCR assay. TCRdb provides this immuneACCESS table in a form limited to in-frame rearrangements. Some clones are lacking; in checked studies, under half of them reflect an unresolved V gene, and why the rest are absent is not known. A total of roughly 130,000 clones appear in this sample, 70% to 90% of them only once. Around 8.2% of the sample is taken by the ten largest. Sequenced input: blood. The source is a woman aged 25 to 39 in good health.

V usage is TRBV27 and J usage is TRBJ2-7; 7 positions agree with TRBD2. J gave up 2 bases and V 3 bases, and 7 bases lay outside the gene matches. Germline V gene data show CDR1 as MNHEY and CDR2 as SMNVEV (reference sequence). This CDR3 region has 15 residues. The CDR3 is CASSFGAGAPYEQYF. The CDR3 coding sequence is TGTGCCAGCAGTTTTGGGGCGGGAGCCCCCTACGAGCAGTACTTC.

The chain employs TRBV21-1 and TRBJ2-1. TRBV21-1 is designated a pseudogene. The CDR3 length is 14 residues. The CDR3 region has the DNA TGTGCCAGCAGCAAAGATTGGCAGCACAATGAGCAGTTCTTC. Amino acids: CASSKDWQHNEQFF.

V gene TRBV9 combines with J gene TRBJ2-1; TRBD2 might be the D (8 bases). Per germline, CDR1 SGDLS and CDR2 YYNGEE. With 6 bases removed from V and 3 bases from J, the gap between germline ends came to 16 bases. The CDR3 has 15 residues. CDR3 sequence: CASTREGAGYNEQFF. The DNA of the CDR3 is TGTGCCAGCACCCGGGAGGGGGCAGGCTACAATGAGCAGTTCTTC.

The rearrangement joins TRBV4-2 to TRBJ1-2; 7 bases align to TRBD1. The J segment lost 3 bases and the V segment lost 1 base, leaving 5 bases of the junction unmatched. CDR1 is LGHNA and CDR2 is YNFKEQ in the germline V gene. This CDR3 is built from 15 residues. The CDR3 nucleotides are TGTGCCAGCAGCCAAGGCGGTACAGGGGACTATGGCTACACCTTC. Translated, it gives CASSQGGTGDYGYTF.

The chain employs TRBV6-1 and TRBJ2-7; D may correspond to TRBD1 or TRBD2 (5 bases each). The germline CDR1 and CDR2 sequences are MNHNS and SASEGT. V gave up 1 base and J gave up 1 base, with 8 bases separating them. The CDR3 loop spans 14 amino acids. CDR3 coding DNA: TGTGCCAGCAGTGAAGGGGACCCGTCCTACGAGCAGTACTTC. It encodes CASSEGDPSYEQYF.

V and J are TRBV7-9 and TRBJ2-7; 9 nucleotides agree with TRBD2. This CDR3 is built from 14 residues. Germline CDR1 is SEHNR and CDR2 is FQNEAQ (reference sequence). Unmatched junction bases numbered 7, after V lost 5 bases and J lost 5 bases. The CDR3 DNA reads TGTGCCAGCAGCCCCGGTGGACTAGCGAACGAGCAGTACTTC. This gives the protein CASSPGGLANEQYF.

In its sample, this clone was seen once. CDR3 sequence reads: CAIGGKVPSNTEAFF. The CDR3 DNA follows: TGTGCCATCGGGGGGAAGGTCCCCTCGAACACTGAAGCTTTCTTT. The genes are TRBV10-3 and TRBJ1-1; D may be TRBD1 (5 bases). Germline V gene data show CDR1 as ENHRY and CDR2 as SYGVKD. Trimming pared 8 bases from V and 1 base from J, leaving 17 bases between. The CDR3 runs 15 residues.

This clone was detected once. This chain links TRBV7-9 with TRBJ2-7, with D uncertain. The CDR3 loop spans 13 amino acids. Trimming stripped 1 base from V and 2 bases from J, with 6 bases between. CDR1 is SEHNR and CDR2 is FQNEAQ in the germline V gene (reference sequence). The CDR3 loop reads CASSLGLAYEQYF. In DNA, the CDR3 is TGTGCCAGCAGCTTAGGCCTAGCCTACGAGCAGTACTTC.

The V gene is TRBV11-2, the J gene TRBJ1-5, with a weak D call TRBD1 (6 bases). Trimming removed 2 bases from V and 3 bases from J, with 14 bases in between. Germline CDR1 is SGHAT and CDR2 is FQNNGV. The CDR3 covers 16 residues. The CDR3 region is CASSLNPAGDNQPQHF. The CDR3 nucleotides read TGTGCCAGCAGCTTAAACCCGGCAGGGGACAATCAGCCCCAGCATTTT.

This sequence joins TRBV5-1 and TRBJ2-7; D remains unclear. The CDR3 has 13 residues. The germline V gene has CDR1 SGHRS and CDR2 YFSETQ. V lost 2 bases to trimming and J lost 1 base, with 7 bases between them. The CDR3 nucleotides are TGCGCCAGCAGCTTTTCCGGTTCCTACGAGCAGTACTTC. The encoded protein is CASSFSGSYEQYF.

The gene calls are TRBV7-2 and TRBJ2-2; D is perhaps TRBD2 (6 bases). The CDR3 loop spans 15 amino acids. V was clipped by 7 bases and J by 5 bases, with 17 bases between them. From germline, CDR1 is SGHTA and CDR2 FQGNSA. The CDR3 nucleotides are TGTGCCAGCAAGGACGGCGGGATCGGAACCGGGGAGCTGTTTTTT. It is translated as CASKDGGIGTGELFF.

The chain employs TRBV12-3 or TRBV12-4 and TRBJ1-5; D remains ambiguous. The CDR3 totals 12 residues. V was clipped by 2 bases and J by 7 bases, with 6 bases between them. The CDR3 nucleotides are TGTGCCAGCAGTTTACCCCCCCAGCCCCAGCATTTT. Protein: CASSLPPQPQHF.

This clone appeared a single time. The chain carries TRBV19 and TRBJ2-7; 7 positions match TRBD1. Germline V CDR1 and CDR2: LNHDA, SQIVND (reference sequence). V lost 4 bases, J lost 6 bases, and 6 bases stayed unmatched. The CDR3 is made up of 13 amino acids. The chain's CDR3 is CASSTNRGGEQYF. The CDR3 region has the DNA TGTGCCAGTAGTACCAACAGGGGCGGCGAGCAGTACTTC. Drawing the rest from reference TRBV19 and TRBJ2-7, the complete variable domain is DGGITQSPKYLFRKEGQNVTLSCEQNLNHDAMYWYRQDPGQGLRLIYYSQIVNDFQKGDIAEGYSVSREKKESFPLTVTSAQKNPTAFYLCASSTNRGGEQYFGPGTRLTVT.

The J gene is TRBJ2-7, the V gene TRBV19; D is perhaps TRBD2 (5 bases). The CDR3 has 14 residues. Trimming took off 1 base at V and 3 bases at J, with 10 bases between the two ends. CDR1 and CDR2 (germline): LNHDA, SQIVND (reference sequence). The CDR3 loop is CASSIGESGYEQYF. CDR3 nucleotide sequence: TGTGCCAGTAGTATAGGCGAGAGCGGCTACGAGCAGTACTTC.

In this sample, this clone turned up a few times. The chain employs TRBV5-6 and TRBJ2-7; 9 bases fit TRBD1. Germline assignment: CDR1 SGHDT and CDR2 YYEEEE. The CDR3 spans 13 residues. Trimming removed 3 bases from V and 5 bases from J; junction bases left unmatched: 3. CDR3 DNA: TGTGCCAGCAGCTCCACAGGGGGCAACGAGCAGTACTTC. Residues: CASSSTGGNEQYF. Using reference TRBV5-6 and TRBJ2-7 for the parts outside the CDR3, the full variable domain is DAGVTQSPTHLIKTRGQQVTLRCSPKSGHDTVSWYQQALGQGPQFIFQYYEEEERQRGNFPDRFSGHQFPNYSSELNVNALLLGDSALYLCASSSTGGNEQYFGPGTRLTVT.

V and J are TRBV3-1 (or the pseudogene TRBV3-2) and TRBJ1-5, with 9 bases that match TRBD1. The CDR3 extends over 16 amino acids. V trimming: 0 bases; J trimming: 6 bases; junction bases outside the gene matches: 6. Germline-derived CDR1 and CDR2 are LGHDT and YNNKEL (reference sequence). In nucleotides, the CDR3 is TGTGCCAGCAGCCAAGAGGACAGGGGAAGGGGTCAGCCCCAGCATTTT. Translated: CASSQEDRGRGQPQHF.

The chain combines TRBV6-5 with TRBJ2-1; 8 positions match TRBD1. V shed 5 bases and J 6 bases; nucleotides not matched to a gene: 6. Germline V lookup: CDR1 MNHEY, CDR2 SVGAGI. The CDR3 runs 14 residues. The CDR3 sequence is CASSPDREANEQFF. The CDR3 coding sequence is TGTGCCAGCAGTCCGGACAGGGAGGCCAATGAGCAGTTCTTC.

The chain couples TRBV7-2 to TRBJ2-7, with D perhaps TRBD2 (6 bases). The CDR3 is 15 amino acids. CDR1 and CDR2 from the germline V gene are SGHTA and FQGNSA. V lost 5 bases to trimming and J lost 0 bases, with 14 bases between them. CDR3 loop: CASSPWGESSYEQYF. CDR3 bases: TGTGCCAGCAGCCCGTGGGGGGAGAGCTCCTACGAGCAGTACTTC. Combining the CDR3 with reference TRBV7-2 and TRBJ2-7 gives the whole variable domain GAGVSQSPSNKVTEKGKDVELRCDPISGHTALYWYRQSLGQGLEFLIYFQGNSAPDKSGLPSDRFSAERTGGSVSTLTIQRTQQEDSAVYLCASSPWGESSYEQYFGPGTRLTVT.

This chain joins TRBV5-1 and TRBJ2-7; 8 bases map to TRBD2. Germline-derived CDR1 and CDR2 are SGHRS and YFSETQ. The J segment lost 6 bases and the V segment lost 2 bases, leaving 13 bases of the junction unmatched. The CDR3 runs to 16 residues. CDR3 coding DNA: TGCGCCAGCAGCTTAACCCCCAGCGGGAGAAGGGGCGAGCAGTACTTC. This gives the protein CASSLTPSGRRGEQYF.

The chain is built from TRBV28 and TRBJ1-1; the D is unclear. CDR1 MDHEN and CDR2 SYDVKM come from the germline V gene. With 9 bases removed from V and 5 bases from J, the gap between germline ends came to 19 bases. The CDR3 is made up of 14 amino acids. Written as DNA, the CDR3 is TGTGCCAGTATATCCCGGGCCCGGGCGACTGAAGCTTTCTTT. Encoded protein: CASISRARATEAFF.

The chain is built from TRBV6-1 and TRBJ1-5; 9 bases align to TRBD1. V lost 3 bases, J lost 2 bases, and 14 bases stayed unmatched. The CDR3 extends over 19 amino acids. The V gene's germline CDR1 is MNHNS and CDR2 SASEGT. DNA of the CDR3: TGTGCCAGCAGTGACATTATGGGACAGGGAACGTTGGGCAATCAGCCCCAGCATTTT. Amino acids: CASSDIMGQGTLGNQPQHF.

The CDR3 sequence: CASSDMTSGSYEQYF. For the CDR3, the DNA is TGTGCCAGCAGTGATATGACTAGCGGGAGCTACGAGCAGTACTTC. The V and J genes are TRBV6-2 or TRBV6-3 and TRBJ2-7, with TRBD2 matching over 12 bases. Germline V CDR1 and CDR2: MNHEY, SVGEGT. The junction had 5 bases not matched to a gene; V was cut back by 5 bases and J by 3 bases. This CDR3 spans 15 amino acids.

The genes are TRBV19 and TRBJ2-1; 8 nucleotides align to TRBD2. The CDR3 covers 15 residues. Germline V gene data show CDR1 as LNHDA and CDR2 as SQIVND (reference sequence). V lost 9 bases to trimming and J lost 0 bases; unmatched junction nucleotides: 7. CDR3: CASTSSGSSYNEQFF. CDR3 DNA: TGTGCCAGCACCAGCAGCGGGAGCTCCTACAATGAGCAGTTCTTC.

The chain links TRBV7-6 to TRBJ1-3, with 8 bases that match TRBD1. CDR1 and CDR2 from the germline V gene are SGHVS and FNYEAQ. With V trimmed by 11 bases and J by 3 bases, 6 bases remained unmatched. The CDR3 consists of 13 residues. CDR3 loop: CAGSTGVGNTIYF. The CDR3 DNA follows: TGTGCCGGGTCGACAGGGGTTGGAAACACCATATATTTT.

This chain connects TRBV12-3 or TRBV12-4 to TRBJ2-7; D unclear. V lost 4 bases to trimming and J lost 0 bases, with 7 bases between them. There are 13 residues in the CDR3. CDR3 DNA: TGTGCCAGCAGTTCGTTAAGCTCCTACGAGCAGTACTTC. Its translation is CASSSLSSYEQYF.

This chain links TRBV11-2 with TRBJ2-7, with D perhaps matching TRBD1 or TRBD2 (5 bases each). Deletions cut 5 bases from V and 2 bases from J, with 13 bases between. Germline CDR1 SGHAT, CDR2 FQNNGV. This CDR3 has 14 residues. The CDR3 here is CASSPGRGAYEQYF. CDR3 nucleotides: TGTGCCAGCAGCCCGGGACGTGGTGCCTACGAGCAGTACTTC.